This entry concerns a single T cell receptor beta chain. The sample originates from a study of T-cell reconstitution after alpha-beta-depleted transplantation in children. Germline V lookup: CDR1 DFQATT, CDR2 SNEGSKA (reference sequence). The CDR3 spans 18 residues. The V end was cut by 3 bases, the J end by 0 bases, with 23 bases between. Unique molecular identifiers featured in how the TCRbeta library was prepared. Via MiXCR, TCRdb re-called the PCR reads, giving one row per CDR3 protein. The sample carries 360,000 or so distinct CDR3 sequences, about a fifth recorded once. This clonotype originated in a human donor who donated a stem cell graft to a child with acute myeloid leukemia. Sequencing was performed on PBMCs from the stem cell graft donor, taken from the stem cell graft. J is TRBJ2-5 and V is TRBV20-1; possibly TRBD1 for D (6 bases). CDR3 sequence: CSARKEVRAGVYQETQYF. CDR3 bases: TGCAGTGCTAGGAAAGAAGTACGGGCAGGGGTGTACCAAGAGACCCAGTACTTC.